This paragraph covers one T cell receptor beta chain sequence. Its antigen is currently unknown. Its ends do not fully match the called genes, so a read error is possible. The CDR3 spans 15 residues. Germline V lookup: CDR1 MDHEN, CDR2 SYDVKM. RNA was extracted from bulk tissue without any cell sorting. Distant lung tissue was collected more than 3 cm away from the tumor edge. Chemotherapy-naive patients with new lung cancer underwent thoracic surgery in China, August–November 2014. The source of the sample is a study of tumor and adjacent non-tumor tissue in lung cancer. Study details: Aged about 31 to 80 years, patients included about 11 men and a handful of women with stage I to III disease.

Overall study findings and caveats: Tumor TCR diversity, when higher, was linked to shorter survival. Significantly higher TCR diversity was found in tumor than normal lung.

The library came from three nested PCR rounds adapted from ARM-PCR protocols. TCRdb called the multiplex PCR reads again in MiXCR, with one record for every CDR3 protein. This table holds 50,000 to 70,000 distinct CDR3 sequences, about 61% found once. The sample consisted of distant non-tumor lung tissue. This clonotype was obtained from an older man with non-small cell lung cancer. V is TRBV28 and J is TRBJ2-7; weak D call: TRBD1 (5 bases). CDR3 in DNA: TGCGCCAGCAGTTCACCCCCGGACATTCTCTACGAGCAGTACTTC. Protein: CASSSPPDILYEQYF. Using reference TRBV28 and TRBJ2-7 for the parts outside the CDR3, the full variable domain is DVKVTQSSRYLVKRTGEKVFLECVQDMDHENMFWYRQDPGLGLRLIYFSYDVKMKEKGDIPEGYSVSREKKERFSLILESASTNQTSMYLCASSSPPDILYEQYFGPGTRLTVT.